This T cell receptor beta chain was captured by sequencing in a study of prognosis after radiotherapy for stage I lung cancer. Study results and caveats: Shannon entropy after stereotactic body radiation therapy was lower in patients who developed distant metastases. Stereotactic body radiation therapy was followed by a fall in unique TCR clone counts, with a median of roughly 9,900 versus 7,200. There were reportedly differences in TRBV and TRBJ gene usage between patients with and without metastases.

This clonotype is labeled large (0.1 to 1%). Its antigen is unidentified. The authors amplified TCR beta CDR3 from genomic DNA using two-round multiplex PCR. Gene-specific primers for each TRBV and TRBJ gene drove first-round PCR. TCRdb processed the multiplex PCR reads anew with MiXCR; each CDR3 protein has one entry. The data contain roughly 13,000 distinct CDR3 sequences, roughly 50% of them singletons. Germline CDR1 and CDR2: MNHEY and SVGAGI. V gave up 0 bases and J gave up 3 bases, with 11 bases separating them. This CDR3 spans 15 amino acids. The material sequenced was PBMCs, taken before or after stereotactic body radiation therapy (not recorded which). The origin of this receptor is a donor aged 50 or older with non-small cell lung cancer. V gene TRBV6-5 combines with J gene TRBJ1-2, with unresolved D. The CDR3 loop is CASSYSGQSYYGYTF. The CDR3 DNA reads TGTGCCAGCAGTTACTCGGGCCAGAGTTACTATGGCTACACCTTC.